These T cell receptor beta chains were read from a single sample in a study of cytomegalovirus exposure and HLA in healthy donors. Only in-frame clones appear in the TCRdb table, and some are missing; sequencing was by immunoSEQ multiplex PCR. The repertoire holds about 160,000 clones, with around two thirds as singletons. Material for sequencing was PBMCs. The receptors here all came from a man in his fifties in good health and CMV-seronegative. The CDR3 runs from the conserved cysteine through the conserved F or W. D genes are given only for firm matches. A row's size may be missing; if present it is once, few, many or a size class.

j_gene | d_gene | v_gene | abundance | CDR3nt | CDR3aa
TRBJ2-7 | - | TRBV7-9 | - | TGTGCCAGCAGCTTAGAAATCACAGGGAGCTCCTACGAGCAGTACTTC | CASSLEITGSSYEQYF
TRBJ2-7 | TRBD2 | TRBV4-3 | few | TGCGCCAGCAGCCAAGATCATCTGGGGGGGTACGAGCAGTACTTC | CASSQDHLGGYEQYF
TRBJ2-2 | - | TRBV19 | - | TGTGCCAGTAGTCCCCTCCCCTTATTCACCGGGGAGCTGTTTTTT | CASSPLPLFTGELFF
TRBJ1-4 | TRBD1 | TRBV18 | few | TGTGCCAGCTCACCCTTGGGACAGGGGACTGAAAAACTGTTTTTT | CASSPLGQGTEKLFF
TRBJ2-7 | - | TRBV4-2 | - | TGTGCCAGCAGCCAAGACCAGGGCCAGGCCTACGAGCAGTACTTC | CASSQDQGQAYEQYF
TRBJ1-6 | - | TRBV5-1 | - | TGCGCCAGCGGCTTGGAGGGAGGGGGGAATTCACCCCTCCACTTT | CASGLEGGGNSPLHF
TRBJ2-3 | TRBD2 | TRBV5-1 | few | TGCGCCAGCAGCCCCGGGACTAGCGGGGATTTCACAGATACGCAGTATTTT | CASSPGTSGDFTDTQYF
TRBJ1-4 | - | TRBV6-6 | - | TGTGCCAGCAGCTCACAACAGGGCTCAGGAGGAGAAAAACTGTTTTTT | CASSSQQGSGGEKLFF
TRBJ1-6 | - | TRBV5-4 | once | TGTGCCAGCAGCTTGCTGGACAGCTCACCCCTCCACTTT | CASSLLDSSPLHF
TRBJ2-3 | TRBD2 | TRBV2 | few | TGTGCCAGCAGGGCGGGACTAGCGGTCGTTGGTACGCAGTATTTT | CASRAGLAVVGTQYF
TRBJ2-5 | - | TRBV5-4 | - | TGTGCCAGCAGCTTGGGGGGGGAAGAGACCCAGTACTTC | CASSLGGEETQYF
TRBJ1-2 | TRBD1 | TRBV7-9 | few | TGTGCCAGCAGCCCAGAGACAGGGCAGTATGGCTACACCTTC | CASSPETGQYGYTF
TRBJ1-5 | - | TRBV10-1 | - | TGCGCCAGCAGTGAGTCGCGGCAGCCCCAGCATTTT | CASSESRQPQHF
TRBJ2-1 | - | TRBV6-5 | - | TGTGCCAGCAAACGGAGCAGGGATTATGAGCAGTTCTTC | CASKRSRDYEQFF